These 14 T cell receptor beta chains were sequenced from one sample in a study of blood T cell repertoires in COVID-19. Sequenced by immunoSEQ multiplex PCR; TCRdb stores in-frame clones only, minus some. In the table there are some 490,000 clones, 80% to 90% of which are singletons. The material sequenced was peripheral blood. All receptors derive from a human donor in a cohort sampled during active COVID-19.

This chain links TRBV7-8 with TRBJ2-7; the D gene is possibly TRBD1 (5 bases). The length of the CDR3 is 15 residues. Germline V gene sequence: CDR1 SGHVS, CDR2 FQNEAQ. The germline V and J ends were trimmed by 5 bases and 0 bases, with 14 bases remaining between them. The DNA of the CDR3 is TGTGCCAGCAGCCTGCCCGGCAGGGCCTCCTACGAGCAGTACTTC. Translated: CASSLPGRASYEQYF. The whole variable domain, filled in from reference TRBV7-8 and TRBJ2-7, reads GAGVSQSPRYKVAKRGQDVALRCDPISGHVSLFWYQQALGQGPEFLTYFQNEAQLDKSGLPSDRFFAERPEGSVSTLKIQRTQQEDSAVYLCASSLPGRASYEQYFGPGTRLTVT.

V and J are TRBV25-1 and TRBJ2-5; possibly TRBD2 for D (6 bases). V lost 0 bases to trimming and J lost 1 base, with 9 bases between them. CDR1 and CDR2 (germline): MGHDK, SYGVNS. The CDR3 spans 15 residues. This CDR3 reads CASSEYGGSQETQYF. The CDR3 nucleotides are TGTGCCAGCAGTGAATATGGAGGGTCCCAAGAGACCCAGTACTTC.

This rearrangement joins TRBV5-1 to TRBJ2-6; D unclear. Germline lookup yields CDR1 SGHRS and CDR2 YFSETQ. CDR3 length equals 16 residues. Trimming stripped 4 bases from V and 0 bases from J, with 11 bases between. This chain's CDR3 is CASSPGEASGANVLTF. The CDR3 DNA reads TGCGCCAGCAGCCCTGGTGAGGCCTCTGGGGCCAACGTCCTGACTTTC. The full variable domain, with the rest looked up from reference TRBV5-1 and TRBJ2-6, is KAGVTQTPRYLIKTRGQQVTLSCSPISGHRSVSWYQQTPGQGLQFLFEYFSETQRNKGNFPGRFSGRQFSNSRSEMNVSTLELGDSALYLCASSPGEASGANVLTFGAGSRLTVL.

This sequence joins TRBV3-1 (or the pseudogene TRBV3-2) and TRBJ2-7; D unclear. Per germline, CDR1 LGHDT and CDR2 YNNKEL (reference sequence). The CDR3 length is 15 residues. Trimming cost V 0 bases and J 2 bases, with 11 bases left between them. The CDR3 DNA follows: TGTGCCAGCAGCCAAGATTCAGCGCCTACCTACGAGCAGTACTTC. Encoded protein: CASSQDSAPTYEQYF.

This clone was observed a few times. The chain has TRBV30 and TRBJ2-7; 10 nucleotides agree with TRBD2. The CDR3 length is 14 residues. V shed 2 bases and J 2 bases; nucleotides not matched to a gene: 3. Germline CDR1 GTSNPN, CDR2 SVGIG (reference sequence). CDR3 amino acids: CAWSKGLAAYEQYF. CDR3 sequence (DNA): TGTGCCTGGAGTAAAGGACTAGCGGCCTACGAGCAGTACTTC.

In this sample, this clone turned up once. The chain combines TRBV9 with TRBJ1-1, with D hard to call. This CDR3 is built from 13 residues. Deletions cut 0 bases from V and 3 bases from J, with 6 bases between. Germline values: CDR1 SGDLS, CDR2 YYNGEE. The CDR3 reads CASSVGSYTEAFF. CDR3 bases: TGTGCCAGCAGCGTAGGGAGCTACACTGAAGCTTTCTTT.

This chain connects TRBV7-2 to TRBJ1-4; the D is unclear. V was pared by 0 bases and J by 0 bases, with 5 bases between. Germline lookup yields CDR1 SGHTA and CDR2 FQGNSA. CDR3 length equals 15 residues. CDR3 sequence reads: CASSLAGTTNEKLFF. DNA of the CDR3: TGTGCCAGCAGCTTAGCCGGGACAACTAATGAAAAACTGTTTTTT.

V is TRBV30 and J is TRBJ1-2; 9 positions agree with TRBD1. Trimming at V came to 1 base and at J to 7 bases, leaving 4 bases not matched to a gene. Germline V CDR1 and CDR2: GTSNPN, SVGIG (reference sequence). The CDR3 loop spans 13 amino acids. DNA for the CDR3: TGTGCCTGGAGTGCGGACAGGGGTCTTGGCTACACCTTC. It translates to CAWSADRGLGYTF.

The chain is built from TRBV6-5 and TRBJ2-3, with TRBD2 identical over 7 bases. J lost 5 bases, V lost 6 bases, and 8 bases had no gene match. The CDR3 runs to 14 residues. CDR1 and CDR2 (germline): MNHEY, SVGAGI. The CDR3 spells CASRSVSGGDTQYF. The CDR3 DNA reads TGTGCCAGCAGGAGTGTTTCGGGAGGAGATACGCAGTATTTT.

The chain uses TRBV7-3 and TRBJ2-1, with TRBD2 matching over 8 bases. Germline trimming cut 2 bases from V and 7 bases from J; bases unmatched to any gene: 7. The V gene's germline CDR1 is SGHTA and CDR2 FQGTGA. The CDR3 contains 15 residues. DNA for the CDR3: TGTGCCAGCAGCTTATCGAGCGGGAGAGAGAATGAGCAGTTCTTC. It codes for CASSLSSGRENEQFF.

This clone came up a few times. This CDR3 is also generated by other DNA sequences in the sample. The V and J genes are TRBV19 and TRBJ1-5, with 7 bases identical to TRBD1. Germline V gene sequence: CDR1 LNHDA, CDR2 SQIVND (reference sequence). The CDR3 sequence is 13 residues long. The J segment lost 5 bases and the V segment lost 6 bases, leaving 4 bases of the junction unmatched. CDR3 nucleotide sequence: TGTGCCAGTAGGAGACAGGGCGATCAGCCCCAGCATTTT. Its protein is CASRRQGDQPQHF.

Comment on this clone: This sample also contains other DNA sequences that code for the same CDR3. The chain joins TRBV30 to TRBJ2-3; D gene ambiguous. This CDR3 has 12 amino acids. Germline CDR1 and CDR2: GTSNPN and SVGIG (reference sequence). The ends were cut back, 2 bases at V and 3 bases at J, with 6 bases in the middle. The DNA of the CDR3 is TGTGCCTGGAGTCCCGCGACAGATACGCAGTATTTT. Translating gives CAWSPATDTQYF.

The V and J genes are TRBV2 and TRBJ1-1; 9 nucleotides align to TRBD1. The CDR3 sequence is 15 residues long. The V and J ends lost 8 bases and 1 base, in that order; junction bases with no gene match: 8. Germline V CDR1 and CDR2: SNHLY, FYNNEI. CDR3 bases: TGTGCCAGCTCCCGGCAGGGACAGGGGAACACTGAAGCTTTCTTT. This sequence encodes CASSRQGQGNTEAFF.

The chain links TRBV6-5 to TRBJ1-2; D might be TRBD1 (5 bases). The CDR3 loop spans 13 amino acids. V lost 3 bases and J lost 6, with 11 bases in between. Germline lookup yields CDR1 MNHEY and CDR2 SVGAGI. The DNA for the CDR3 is TGTGCCAGCAGTTATAAGTGGGGCGATGGCTACACCTTC. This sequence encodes CASSYKWGDGYTF.